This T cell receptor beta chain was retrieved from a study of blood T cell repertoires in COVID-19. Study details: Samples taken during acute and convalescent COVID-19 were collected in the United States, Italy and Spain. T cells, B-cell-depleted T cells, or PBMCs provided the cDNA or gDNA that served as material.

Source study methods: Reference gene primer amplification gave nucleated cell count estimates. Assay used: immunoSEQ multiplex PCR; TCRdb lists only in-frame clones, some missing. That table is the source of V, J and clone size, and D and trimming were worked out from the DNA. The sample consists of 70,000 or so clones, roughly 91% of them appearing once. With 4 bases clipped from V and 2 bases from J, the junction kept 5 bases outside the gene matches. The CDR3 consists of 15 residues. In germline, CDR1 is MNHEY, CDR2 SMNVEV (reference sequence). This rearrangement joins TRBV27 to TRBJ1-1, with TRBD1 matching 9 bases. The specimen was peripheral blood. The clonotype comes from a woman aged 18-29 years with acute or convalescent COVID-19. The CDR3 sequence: CASSSITGGNTEAFF. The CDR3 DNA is TGTGCCAGCAGTTCCATAACAGGGGGCAACACTGAAGCTTTCTTT.